A selection of T cell receptor beta chains follows, all from one sample in a study of early T cells in non-severe SARS-CoV-2 infection. TCRdb used MiXCR to reprocess the 5' RACE reads, holding one entry per CDR3 protein. The data hold some 34,000 distinct CDR3 sequences, with around 7% observed a single time. This material consisted of whole blood, taken at baseline. The origin of the receptors is an adult who was a healthcare worker with PCR-confirmed SARS-CoV-2 infection or an uninfected control (not recorded which). Each CDR3 is given with its conserved first and last residue. D genes are given only for firm matches. A clone size is listed for some rows: how often the clone was seen (once, few, many), or a class if it is expanded.

d_call: TRBD2; j_call: TRBJ2-1; v_call: TRBV9; clone_size: .; cdr3_nt: TGTGCCAGCAGCGTATCCGGGACTAGCGGGAGGGGCGGCTCCTACAATGAGCAGTTCTTC; cdr3_aa: CASSVSGTSGRGGSYNEQFF
d_call: .; j_call: TRBJ2-2; v_call: TRBV27; clone_size: .; cdr3_nt: TGTGCCAGCAGTTTTGGGGGCGGGGAGCTGTTTTTT; cdr3_aa: CASSFGGGELFF
d_call: TRBD1; j_call: TRBJ2-7; v_call: TRBV29-1; clone_size: .; cdr3_nt: TGCAGCATACGGACAGGTCCCTACGAGCAGTACTTC; cdr3_aa: CSIRTGPYEQYF
d_call: .; j_call: TRBJ2-3; v_call: TRBV19; clone_size: many; cdr3_nt: TGTGCCAGTAGTATGGAAGGATGGGCGCAGTATTTT; cdr3_aa: CASSMEGWAQYF
d_call: .; j_call: TRBJ1-2; v_call: TRBV29-1; clone_size: few; cdr3_nt: TGCAGCGTTGTTGGGAGCCTCCCTAACTATGGCTACACCTTC; cdr3_aa: CSVVGSLPNYGYTF
d_call: .; j_call: TRBJ1-5; v_call: TRBV10-3; clone_size: .; cdr3_nt: TGTGCCATCAGTGACGTTAATAGCAATCAGCCCCAGCATTTT; cdr3_aa: CAISDVNSNQPQHF
d_call: .; j_call: TRBJ1-2; v_call: TRBV29-1; clone_size: many; cdr3_nt: TGCAGCGTTTTACAGGGACTGGGACAAGGCTACACCTTC; cdr3_aa: CSVLQGLGQGYTF
d_call: .; j_call: TRBJ2-3; v_call: TRBV18; clone_size: .; cdr3_nt: TGTGCCAGCTCACCACTCGGCACAGATACGCAGTATTTT; cdr3_aa: CASSPLGTDTQYF
d_call: TRBD2; j_call: TRBJ2-1; v_call: TRBV6-2/TRBV6-3; clone_size: .; cdr3_nt: TGTGCCAGCAGTGCTCCGGGACTAGCGGGCGATGAGCAGTTCTTC; cdr3_aa: CASSAPGLAGDEQFF
d_call: TRBD1; j_call: TRBJ2-4; v_call: TRBV18; clone_size: .; cdr3_nt: TGTGCCAGCTCACCCAATTCGGGACAGGGATATAACATTCAGTACTTC; cdr3_aa: CASSPNSGQGYNIQYF
d_call: TRBD1; j_call: TRBJ1-5; v_call: TRBV6-6; clone_size: .; cdr3_nt: TGTGCCAGCAGAACCGGGACAGGGGGCAATCGGAGCAATCAGCCCCAGCATTTT; cdr3_aa: CASRTGTGGNRSNQPQHF
d_call: TRBD2; j_call: TRBJ2-1; v_call: TRBV6-2/TRBV6-3; clone_size: few; cdr3_nt: TGTGCCAGCAGCGGGGAGACTAGCGGGTTCTACAATGAGCAGTTCTTC; cdr3_aa: CASSGETSGFYNEQFF
d_call: .; j_call: TRBJ1-4; v_call: TRBV20-1; clone_size: many; cdr3_nt: TGCAGTGCTAGAGATTATTTCCAGGATGGATATGAAAAACTGTTTTTT; cdr3_aa: CSARDYFQDGYEKLFF
d_call: .; j_call: TRBJ2-3; v_call: TRBV13; clone_size: many; cdr3_nt: TGTGCCAGCAGCCCCAGTGGGACTAGCACAGATACGCAGTATTTT; cdr3_aa: CASSPSGTSTDTQYF
d_call: .; j_call: TRBJ1-1; v_call: TRBV27; clone_size: few; cdr3_nt: TGTGCCAGCAGACCACAGGGATATAACACTGAAGCTTTCTTT; cdr3_aa: CASRPQGYNTEAFF
d_call: .; j_call: TRBJ2-6; v_call: TRBV11-3; clone_size: few; cdr3_nt: TGTGCCAGCAGCTCCGTGGTGGTTGCCGGGGCCAACGTCCTGACTTTC; cdr3_aa: CASSSVVVAGANVLTF
d_call: .; j_call: TRBJ2-1; v_call: TRBV7-2; clone_size: many; cdr3_nt: TGTGCCAGCAGCTTATGGGGATATGGTGAGCAGTTCTTC; cdr3_aa: CASSLWGYGEQFF
d_call: .; j_call: TRBJ2-5; v_call: TRBV7-9; clone_size: few; cdr3_nt: TGTGCCAGCAGCTTAGACGGGAGTCGGTTAGAGACCCAGTACTTC; cdr3_aa: CASSLDGSRLETQYF
d_call: TRBD1; j_call: TRBJ2-1; v_call: TRBV4-3; clone_size: few; cdr3_nt: TGCGCCAGCAGCCCGGACAGGGGTTTTATTTACAATGAGCAGTTCTTC; cdr3_aa: CASSPDRGFIYNEQFF
d_call: .; j_call: TRBJ2-1; v_call: TRBV29-1; clone_size: .; cdr3_nt: TGCAGCGTTGAGCCGTATCGGGGGGCTCACAATGAGCAGTTCTTC; cdr3_aa: CSVEPYRGAHNEQFF
d_call: .; j_call: TRBJ2-7; v_call: TRBV20-1; clone_size: few; cdr3_nt: TGCAGTGCTAGAGTCTCCTACGAGCAGTACTTC; cdr3_aa: CSARVSYEQYF
d_call: .; j_call: TRBJ2-1; v_call: TRBV5-1; clone_size: medium-sized; cdr3_nt: TGCGCCAGCAGCTTCCAGCGGGAGCAGTTCTTC; cdr3_aa: CASSFQREQFF
d_call: .; j_call: TRBJ1-1; v_call: TRBV2; clone_size: .; cdr3_nt: TGTGCCAGTTTGAACACTGAAGCTTTCTTT; cdr3_aa: CASLNTEAFF
d_call: TRBD2; j_call: TRBJ2-5; v_call: TRBV19; clone_size: .; cdr3_nt: TGTGCCAGTAGTAGACCCGGGACTAGCGGGAGTGAGACCCAGTACTTC; cdr3_aa: CASSRPGTSGSETQYF
d_call: TRBD2; j_call: TRBJ2-3; v_call: TRBV5-4; clone_size: few; cdr3_nt: TGTGCCAGCAGCGAAGGGACTAGCGCAGATACGCAGTATTTT; cdr3_aa: CASSEGTSADTQYF
d_call: .; j_call: TRBJ2-2; v_call: TRBV6-6; clone_size: many; cdr3_nt: TGTGCCAGCAGTTACGACCAGAACACCGGGGAGCTGTTTTTT; cdr3_aa: CASSYDQNTGELFF
d_call: .; j_call: TRBJ2-1; v_call: TRBV24-1; clone_size: many; cdr3_nt: TGTGCCACCAGTGATTTAGGGGGGCGGGAGCGAGGTAATGAGCAGTTCTTC; cdr3_aa: CATSDLGGRERGNEQFF
d_call: TRBD1; j_call: TRBJ1-6; v_call: TRBV2; clone_size: few; cdr3_nt: TGTGCCAGCAGTGAATCAGGGGGCTTAATCTCACCCCTCCACTTT; cdr3_aa: CASSESGGLISPLHF
d_call: .; j_call: TRBJ2-5; v_call: TRBV18; clone_size: many; cdr3_nt: TGTGCCAGCTCCCCCGGAGCCTTAGAGACCCAGTACTTC; cdr3_aa: CASSPGALETQYF
d_call: .; j_call: TRBJ2-2; v_call: TRBV4-3; clone_size: many; cdr3_nt: TGCGCCAGCAGCCAAGATGAAGGGCAGTCTGGGGAGCTGTTTTTT; cdr3_aa: CASSQDEGQSGELFF
d_call: .; j_call: TRBJ1-5; v_call: TRBV18; clone_size: many; cdr3_nt: TGTGCCAGCTCACAACAGGGTCTTAGCAATCAGCCCCAGCATTTT; cdr3_aa: CASSQQGLSNQPQHF
d_call: .; j_call: TRBJ2-5; v_call: TRBV19; clone_size: .; cdr3_nt: TGTGCCAGTAGTAGGACAAGGAGGATGGAGACCCAGTACTTC; cdr3_aa: CASSRTRRMETQYF